Shown below are 11 T cell receptor beta chains from a single sample sequenced in a study of identifying expanded T cells in peripheral blood. Here immunoSEQ multiplex PCR was the method, and the copy in TCRdb shows in-frame clones only, minus some. The sample contains about 82,000 clones, 70% to 90% of which appear only once. Sequenced input: blood. These receptors originate from a person aged 18 to 70 in good health.

V is TRBV27 and J is TRBJ2-3; a weak D match, TRBD1 (6 bases). Germline CDR1 and CDR2: MNHEY and SMNVEV (reference sequence). Trimming shortened V by 5 bases and J by 0 bases, and 18 bases separated the two germline ends. The CDR3 is 17 residues long. CDR3 region: CASSPARTVMSTDTQYF. DNA for the CDR3: TGTGCCAGCAGTCCCGCCAGGACAGTTATGAGCACAGATACGCAGTATTTT.

The chain employs TRBV6-1 and TRBJ1-2; a possible D gene is TRBD1 (6 bases). The CDR3 has 14 amino acids. Trimming removed 3 bases at V and 8 bases at J, with 16 bases between. Germline values: CDR1 MNHNS, CDR2 SASEGT. Here the CDR3 DNA reads TGTGCCAGCAGTGAGATCAGGGGCCCCTTGGGCTACACCTTC. This encodes CASSEIRGPLGYTF.

V usage is TRBV9 and J usage is TRBJ2-7; 8 bases match TRBD1. This CDR3 region has 13 residues. Trimming took 4 bases from V and 13 from J; bases not matched to a gene: 13. Germline lookup yields CDR1 SGDLS and CDR2 YYNGEE. The CDR3 bases are TGTGCCAGCAGCACCACCCAGGGGGGACAGGTCTACTTC. As protein: CASSTTQGGQVYF.

DNA of the CDR3: TGCAGCGTACGTCAGGGATCTGACGAGCAGTACTTC. As protein: CSVRQGSDEQYF. The chain recombines TRBV29-1 with TRBJ2-7, with a possible D match to TRBD1 (5 bases). Germline V gene sequence: CDR1 SQVTM, CDR2 ANQGSEA. The V end lost 6 bases, the J end lost 5 bases, and 14 bases lay between the germline ends. This CDR3 is 12 amino acids long.

This clone was observed once. The rearrangement joins TRBV5-1 to TRBJ1-5; TRBD1 agrees at 7 bases. V lost 7 bases, J lost 2 bases, and 9 bases stayed unmatched. The germline gives CDR1 SGHRS, CDR2 YFSETQ. The CDR3 runs to 15 residues. CDR3 protein: CASAGGTAGNQPQHF. The CDR3 coding sequence is TGCGCCAGCGCTGGGGGGACAGCCGGCAATCAGCCCCAGCATTTT.

The J gene is TRBJ2-1, the V gene TRBV27; the match to TRBD2 covers 9 bases. CDR1 and CDR2 from the germline V gene are MNHEY and SMNVEV (reference sequence). J gave up 6 bases and V 3 bases, and 0 bases lay outside the gene matches. This CDR3 contains 13 residues. The CDR3 protein is CASSLTSGNEQFF. The CDR3 DNA reads as TGTGCCAGCAGTTTGACTAGCGGCAATGAGCAGTTCTTC.

This chain uses TRBV27 with TRBJ1-5; maybe TRBD1 (6 bases). The CDR3 covers 18 residues. Trimming stripped 0 bases from V and 7 bases from J, with 22 bases between. Germline V gene sequence: CDR1 MNHEY, CDR2 SMNVEV (reference sequence). The CDR3, as DNA: TGTGCCAGCAGTTTATCGGGCCTATGGGGGGGCGCCGGACAGCCCCAGCATTTT. It encodes CASSLSGLWGGAGQPQHF.

V and J are TRBV5-1 and TRBJ1-1, with TRBD1 as a possible D gene (5 bases). The CDR3 length is 13 residues. V dropped 3 bases and J dropped 1 base, with 7 bases sitting between them. Germline V CDR1 and CDR2: SGHRS, YFSETQ. The DNA of the CDR3 is TGCGCCAGCAGCTGGCAGGGGAACACTGAAGCTTTCTTT. It encodes CASSWQGNTEAFF.

The chain couples TRBV2 to TRBJ1-1, with D maybe TRBD1 (5 bases). The germline CDR1 and CDR2 sequences are SNHLY and FYNNEI. The CDR3 is 12 amino acids. V was clipped by 7 bases and J by 11 bases, with 17 bases between them. CDR3 DNA sequence: TGTGCCAGCAATCCCTCAGGGACTGTGGCTTTCTTT. It is translated as CASNPSGTVAFF.

The chain links TRBV10-1 to TRBJ2-3, with a weak D call TRBD2 (6 bases). In germline, CDR1 is WNHNN, CDR2 SYGVQD (reference sequence). The CDR3 contains 15 residues. The V gene lost 6 bases and the J gene lost 2 bases, with 15 bases spanning the gap. The CDR3 is CASRYRDSHTDTQYF. The CDR3 nucleotides read TGCGCCAGCAGGTACCGGGACTCACACACAGATACGCAGTATTTT.

The chain joins TRBV29-1 to TRBJ2-1, with D unclear. V shed 7 bases and J shed 0 bases, with 16 bases lying between them. This CDR3 region has 15 residues. Germline CDR1 reads SQVTM; CDR2 reads ANQGSEA. The CDR3 sequence is CSAPEGASSYNEQFF. CDR3 bases: TGCAGCGCCCCGGAAGGAGCGAGCTCCTACAATGAGCAGTTCTTC.